The clone carrying this T cell receptor beta chain was seen a handful of times. The antigen is unknown. The record originates from a study of T cells after yellow fever vaccination. Study outcomes and limitations: Clones from primary vaccination mostly reappeared after the booster (roughly 95% CD4, less than 90% CD8). The secondary response was weaker but peaked faster, day 5 versus 15.

The CDR3 extends over 15 amino acids. CDR1 LGHNA and CDR2 YNFKEQ come from the germline V gene. Trimming shortened V by 6 bases and J by 2 bases, and 15 bases separated the two germline ends. 5'RACE template switching produced TCR cDNA carrying a universal primer site and UMIs. TCRdb reanalysed the 5' RACE reads using MiXCR and keeps one entry per CDR3 protein. The table lists about 370,000 distinct CDR3 sequences, around a tenth of them singletons. The V gene is TRBV4-2, the J gene TRBJ2-3; no definite D call. The sample here was PBMCs, taken on the day of the first yellow fever vaccination. The sequence was collected from a man between 18 and 29 years old who received the YFV17D yellow fever vaccine. CDR3 amino acids: CASRLQATNTDTQYF. In nucleotides, the CDR3 is TGTGCCAGCAGGCTCCAGGCTACCAACACAGATACGCAGTATTTT.